This TCR beta chain was retrieved from a study of T cells in Graves' hyperthyroidism and ophthalmopathy. This clonotype was seen at least ten times. Regions amplified from RNA transcripts were the TCR beta CDR3 regions. In the first-round RT-PCR of the TCR CDR3, the HTBI primer set was used. TCRdb re-called the multiplex PCR reads with MiXCR, one entry per CDR3 protein. The repertoire includes over 700,000 distinct CDR3 sequences, around 38% of them detected once, and around 10% sits in the top ten. This CDR3 is built from 13 residues. Germline values: CDR1 SEHNR, CDR2 FQNEAQ (reference sequence). V was clipped by 5 bases and J by 5 bases; unmatched bases: 3.

The sequencing input was blood. The TCR originated in a man between 18 and 35 years old with Graves' hyperthyroidism. The rearrangement joins TRBV7-9 to TRBJ2-7; 10 nucleotides align to TRBD1. CDR3 nucleotides: TGTGCCAGCAGCCCCGGGACAGGGGACGAGCAGTACTTC. Translating gives CASSPGTGDEQYF.